The 4 T cell receptor beta chains presented below share a single source sample, sequenced in a study of T cell responses to AZD1222 COVID-19 vaccine. The table came from immunoSEQ multiplex PCR; TCRdb's copy has only in-frame clones and leaves some out. The repertoire consists of about 180,000 clones, with roughly 94% occurring once and the leading ten covering roughly 1.7%. This specimen was peripheral blood, taken 28 days after the second AZD1222 dose. These receptors all stem from an adult who received the AZD1222 COVID-19 vaccine.

This CDR3 reads CASSDLVTEFQETQYF. The CDR3 nucleotides read TGTGCCAGCAGTGATCTCGTGACCGAATTCCAAGAGACCCAGTACTTC. The rearrangement uses TRBV5-4 and TRBJ2-5; D remains ambiguous. The CDR3 consists of 16 residues. Per germline, CDR1 SGHNT and CDR2 YYREEE (reference sequence). Trimming shortened V by 5 bases and J by 1 base, and 18 bases separated the two germline ends.

Note on this clone: This sample also contains other DNA sequences that code for the same CDR3. CDR3 sequence (DNA): TGCAGCGTTGAAGGTCAGGGGGCCTACGAGCAGTACTTC. Protein: CSVEGQGAYEQYF. The V and J genes are TRBV29-1 and TRBJ2-7; 7 positions agree with TRBD1. The J segment lost 2 bases and the V segment lost 1 base, leaving 2 bases of the junction unmatched. Germline lookup yields CDR1 SQVTM and CDR2 ANQGSEA. The CDR3 contains 13 residues.

The V and J genes are TRBV27 and TRBJ1-1; TRBD1 agrees at 10 bases. Trimming cost V 5 bases and J 4 bases; bases outside gene matches: 4. The V gene's germline CDR1 is MNHEY and CDR2 SMNVEV (reference sequence). This CDR3 is 14 amino acids long. CDR3 sequence: CASSTGQGFTEAFF. CDR3 coding DNA: TGTGCCAGCAGTACGGGACAGGGGTTCACTGAAGCTTTCTTT.

The gene calls are TRBV5-6 and TRBJ1-5, with D possibly matching TRBD1 (6 bases). CDR1 and CDR2 from the germline V gene are SGHDT and YYEEEE. Trimming took 2 bases from V and 1 from J, leaving 13 bases between them. This CDR3 has 16 residues. The CDR3 DNA reads as TGTGCCAGCAGCTTCCGGGGGCGCGAGAGCAATCAGCCCCAGCATTTT. It is translated as CASSFRGRESNQPQHF.